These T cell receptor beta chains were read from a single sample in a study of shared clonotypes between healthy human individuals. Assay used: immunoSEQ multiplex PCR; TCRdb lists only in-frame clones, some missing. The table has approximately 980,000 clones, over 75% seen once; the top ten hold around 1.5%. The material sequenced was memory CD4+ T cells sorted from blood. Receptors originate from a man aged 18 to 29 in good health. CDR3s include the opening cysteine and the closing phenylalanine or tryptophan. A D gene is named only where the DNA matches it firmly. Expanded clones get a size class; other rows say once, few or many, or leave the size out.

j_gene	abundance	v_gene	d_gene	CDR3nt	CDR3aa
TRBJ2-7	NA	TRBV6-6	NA	TGTGCCAGCAGTTACCGGGCCGACTACGAGCAGTACTTC	CASSYRADYEQYF
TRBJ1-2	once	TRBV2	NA	TGTGCCAGCTCAAACGGAGATGGCTACACCTTC	CASSNGDGYTF
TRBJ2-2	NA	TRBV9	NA	TGTGCCAGCACCAATAGGGAAGGTGGGGAGCTGTTTTTT	CASTNREGGELFF
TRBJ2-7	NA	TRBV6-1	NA	TGTGCCGGGGGGGGCGACTATCCTTACGAGCAGTACTTC	CAGGGDYPYEQYF
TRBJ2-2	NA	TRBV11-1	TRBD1	TGTGCCAGCAGCGAGGACAGGGTAAAAACCGGGGAGCTGTTTTTT	CASSEDRVKTGELFF
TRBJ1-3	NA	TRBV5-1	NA	TGCGCCAGCAGCTTGGGGATCTCTGGAAACACCATATATTTT	CASSLGISGNTIYF
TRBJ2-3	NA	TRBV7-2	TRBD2	TGTGCCAGCAGCTTAGGGTTTAGTAGCGGGAATTTGGATACGCAGTATTTT	CASSLGFSSGNLDTQYF
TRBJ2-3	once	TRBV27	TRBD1	TGTGCCAGCAGTTTATGGGACAGCCATACGCAGTATTTT	CASSLWDSHTQYF
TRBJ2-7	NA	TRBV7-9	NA	TGTGCCAGCAGCTTAGACAGGGCCGAGTACGAGCAGTACTTC	CASSLDRAEYEQYF
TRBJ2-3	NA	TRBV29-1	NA	TGCAGCGTTGTAACGCCGACGGGCCGTCGCTATAGCACAGATACGCAGTATTTT	CSVVTPTGRRYSTDTQYF
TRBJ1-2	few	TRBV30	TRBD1	TGTGCCTGGAGTAGAACAGGGGGTTACGGCTACACCTTC	CAWSRTGGYGYTF
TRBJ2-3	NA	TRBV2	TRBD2	TGTGCCAGCAGTGAGGAGGGACTAGCGGGGCGCACAGATACGCAGTATTTT	CASSEEGLAGRTDTQYF
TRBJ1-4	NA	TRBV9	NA	TGTGCCAGCAGCGTAGAGGGGGTCGGGTCTCCTAATGAAAAACTGTTTTTT	CASSVEGVGSPNEKLFF
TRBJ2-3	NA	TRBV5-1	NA	TGCGCCAGCAGCCCTAGAAACACAGATACGCAGTATTTT	CASSPRNTDTQYF
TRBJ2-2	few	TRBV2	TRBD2	TGTGCCAGCAGTGCAAGCGGGGGGGCCGCCGGGGAGCTGTTTTTT	CASSASGGAAGELFF
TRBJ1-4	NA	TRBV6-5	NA	TGTGCCAGCAGTACAGGAAATGAAAAACTGTTTTTT	CASSTGNEKLFF
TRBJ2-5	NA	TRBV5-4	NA	TGTGCCAGCAGGCGGGCTAGCTTGGAGACCCAGTACTTC	CASRRASLETQYF
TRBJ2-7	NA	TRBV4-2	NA	TGTGCCAGCAGCCAAGAATGGACGCAGAACTACGAGCAGTACTTC	CASSQEWTQNYEQYF
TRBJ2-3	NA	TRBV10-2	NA	TGCGCCAGCAGTGAGTCGGTGGGCATTGATACGCAGTATTTT	CASSESVGIDTQYF
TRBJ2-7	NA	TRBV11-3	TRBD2	TGTGCCAGCAGACCCGAGCGGGGCCACGAGCAGTACTTC	CASRPERGHEQYF
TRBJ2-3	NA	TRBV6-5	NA	TGTGCCAGCAGTTACCCGGGACTGGACGGTACAAATACGCAGTATTTT	CASSYPGLDGTNTQYF
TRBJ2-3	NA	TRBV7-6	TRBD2	TGTGCCAGCAGTGTCTCGACTAGCGTCACAGATACGCAGTATTTT	CASSVSTSVTDTQYF
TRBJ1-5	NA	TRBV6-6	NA	TGTGCCAGCAGTTATATTTGGCAGTCCAATCAGCCCCAGCATTTT	CASSYIWQSNQPQHF
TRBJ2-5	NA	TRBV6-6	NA	TGTGCCAGCAGAAGGGGGGTGGGGGACCGGGAGACCCAGTACTTC	CASRRGVGDRETQYF
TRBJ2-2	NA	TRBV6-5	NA	TGTGCCAGCAGCCCTCCCGCGGGCACCGGGGAGCTGTTTTTT	CASSPPAGTGELFF
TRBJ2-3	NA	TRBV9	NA	TGTGCCAGCAGCGTGGCGGGGGCCTCAATGACAGATACGCAGTATTTT	CASSVAGASMTDTQYF
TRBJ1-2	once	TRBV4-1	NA	TGCGCCAGCAGCCAAGAATGGGGGGGCGGCCACACCTTC	CASSQEWGGGHTF
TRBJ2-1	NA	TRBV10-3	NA	TGTGCCATCAGTGAGGACCGCAGGGTATCGAATGAGCAGTTCTTC	CAISEDRRVSNEQFF
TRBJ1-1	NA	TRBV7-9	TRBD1	TGTGCCAGCAGCTTAGAGGGACAGCCCAACACTGAAGCTTTCTTT	CASSLEGQPNTEAFF
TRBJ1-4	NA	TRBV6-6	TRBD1	TGTGCCAGCGGGGGACAGGGGCCTAATGAAAAACTGTTTTTT	CASGGQGPNEKLFF
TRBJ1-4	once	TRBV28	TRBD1	TGTGCCAGCACCCCAGGGGGCGCGTGGGAAAAACTGTTTTTT	CASTPGGAWEKLFF
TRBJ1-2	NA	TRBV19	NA	TGTGCCAGTAGGGAGCTTCCAGGCTATGGCTACACCTTC	CASRELPGYGYTF
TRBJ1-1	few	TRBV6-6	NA	TGTGCCAGCAGCCTCGCGGGAGGGGAGGCTTTCTTT	CASSLAGGEAFF
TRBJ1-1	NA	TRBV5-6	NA	TGTGCCAGCAGCTTGATGCCGGGAACTGAAGCTTTCTTT	CASSLMPGTEAFF
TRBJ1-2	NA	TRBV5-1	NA	TGCGCCAGCAGCACAGAACAGGGCCGGGGCTACACCTTC	CASSTEQGRGYTF
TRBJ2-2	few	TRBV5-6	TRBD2	TGTGCCAGCAGCTCCCCGGGACTAGCGGGGACCGGGGAGCTGTTTTTT	CASSSPGLAGTGELFF
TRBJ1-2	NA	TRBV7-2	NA	TGTGCCAGCAGCTTACCGGACATCGGTGGCTACACCTTC	CASSLPDIGGYTF
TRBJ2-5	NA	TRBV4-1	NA	TGCGCCAGCAGCCATCCACAGGTCCAAGAGACCCAGTACTTC	CASSHPQVQETQYF
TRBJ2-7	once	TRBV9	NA	TGTGCCAGCAGCGTAGATGTCACAGGGTTGATCTCCTACGAGCAGTACTTC	CASSVDVTGLISYEQYF
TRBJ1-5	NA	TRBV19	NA	TGTGCCTCGACGGGGGTGGGATGGCAGCCCCAGCATTTT	CASTGVGWQPQHF
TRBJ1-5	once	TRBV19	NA	TGTGCCAGTAGTGAACAGGGATCGAATCAGCCCCAGCATTTT	CASSEQGSNQPQHF
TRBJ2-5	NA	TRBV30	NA	TGTGCCTGGAGTGACAGGTCCGTTGGTGGGGGGACCCAGTACTTC	CAWSDRSVGGGTQYF
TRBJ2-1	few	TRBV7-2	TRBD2	TGTGCCAGCAGCTCCACCGGACTAGCGGGGGACAATGAGCAGTTCTTC	CASSSTGLAGDNEQFF
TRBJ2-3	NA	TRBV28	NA	TGTGCCAGCAGTTCCGAGACCCTTAGCACAGATACGCAGTATTTT	CASSSETLSTDTQYF
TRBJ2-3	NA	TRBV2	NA	TGTGCCAGCAGTGAAGCGAGGGGTTTAGCTAGCACAGATACGCAGTATTTT	CASSEARGLASTDTQYF